This TCR beta chain comes out of a study of cytomegalovirus exposure and HLA in healthy donors. Germline loops: CDR1 MDHEN, CDR2 SYDVKM. The V gene lost 6 bases and the J gene lost 8 bases, with 13 bases spanning the gap. The CDR3 spans 13 residues. Vbeta (60) and Jbeta (13) primers were used in the PCR. The assay was immunoSEQ multiplex PCR, and TCRdb's table has in-frame clones only and misses some. The sample holds around 140,000 clones. The sample was PBMCs. V gene TRBV28 combines with J gene TRBJ1-4; a possible D gene is TRBD1 (5 bases). The sequence was collected from a woman aged 45-65 years in good health and CMV-seronegative. This chain's CDR3 is CASRAGGGEKLFF. The CDR3 bases are TGTGCCAGCAGGGCAGGCGGGGGAGAAAAACTGTTTTTT.